In its sample, the clone carrying this T cell receptor beta chain was seen once. This sample is part of a study of blood T cell repertoires in COVID-19. Authors' methods: Using reference gene primer amplification, nucleated cell counts were estimated. This table comes from immunoSEQ multiplex PCR, and its TCRdb copy is limited to in-frame clones, with some not included. The V and J calls and clone size come from that table; D and trimming were worked out from the DNA. The sample lists a few hundred thousand clones; approximately 90% were seen once. Germline V gives CDR1 SNHLY, CDR2 FYNNEI. The V gene lost 6 bases and the J gene lost 6 bases, with 5 bases spanning the gap. The CDR3 is 10 residues long.

The chain employs TRBV2 and TRBJ1-2; D uncertain. This TCR derives from a man younger than 35 who had recovered from COVID-19. The sequenced sample was PBMCs or T cells enriched from blood (not recorded which). DNA of the CDR3: TGTGCCAGCAGCGGGGATGGCTACACCTTC. Amino acids: CASSGDGYTF. The full variable domain, rest sourced from reference TRBV2 and TRBJ1-2, is EPEVTQTPSHQVTQMGQEVILRCVPISNHLYFYWYRQILGQKVEFLVSFYNNEISEKSEIFDDQFSVERPDGSNFTLKIRSTKLEDSAMYFCASSGDGYTFGSGTRLTVV.